These 15 T cell receptor beta chains were all obtained from the same sample, sequenced in a study of identifying expanded T cells in peripheral blood. This table comes from immunoSEQ multiplex PCR, and its TCRdb copy is limited to in-frame clones, with some not included. Here the sample spans around 66,000 clones, about 90% being singletons. Sequenced input: blood. The receptors here all came from a person aged 18 to 75 in good health.

The rearrangement links TRBV7-9 to TRBJ2-7; the D call may be TRBD1 or TRBD2 (5 bases each). Per the germline V gene, CDR1 is SEHNR and CDR2 is FQNEAQ (reference sequence). CDR3 size: 16 residues. The V end was cut by 6 bases, the J end by 0 bases, with 18 bases between. CDR3 in amino acids: CASRLHRDGPSYEQYF. CDR3 in DNA: TGTGCCAGCAGATTACACCGGGACGGTCCCTCCTACGAGCAGTACTTC.

The rearrangement uses TRBV30 and TRBJ1-2, with D tentatively TRBD1 (5 bases). The CDR3 totals 14 residues. Trimming left V 4 bases short and J 8 bases short, with 20 bases between. Germline CDR1 reads GTSNPN; CDR2 reads SVGIG (reference sequence). The DNA of the CDR3 is TGTGCCTGGACCCAGTCTGGGGGTCGGGGGGGCTACACCTTC. Protein product: CAWTQSGGRGGYTF.

The genes are TRBV4-1 and TRBJ1-1; 7 nucleotides match TRBD1. This CDR3 is built from 18 residues. CDR1 and CDR2 from the germline V gene are MGHRA and YSYEKL. The trim removed 0 bases at V and 2 bases at J, leaving 12 bases unmatched. The CDR3 reads CASSQEEWDRLSNTEAFF. In DNA form, the CDR3 reads TGCGCCAGCAGCCAAGAGGAATGGGACAGACTTTCTAACACTGAAGCTTTCTTT.

The V call is TRBV2, the J call TRBJ1-4; 7 bases are shared with TRBD1. The CDR3 contains 15 residues. V was clipped by 5 bases and J by 4 bases; unmatched bases: 7. Per germline, CDR1 SNHLY and CDR2 FYNNEI. Written as DNA, the CDR3 is TGTGCCAGCAGTTTTGGGGACAGAAGTAATGAAAAACTGTTTTTT. Protein product: CASSFGDRSNEKLFF.

This chain uses TRBV30 with TRBJ2-1, with 12 bases aligning to TRBD2. V was clipped by 2 bases and J by 0 bases; unmatched bases: 5. This CDR3 comprises 17 residues. The germline V gene has CDR1 GTSNPN and CDR2 SVGIG (reference sequence). The CDR3 nucleotides are TGTGCCTGGAGTCCGCTAGCGGGAGGGAGCTCCTACAATGAGCAGTTCTTC. Protein sequence: CAWSPLAGGSSYNEQFF.

The rearrangement joins TRBV4-2 to TRBJ2-7; the D is unclear. The CDR3 is 15 amino acids. The germline CDR1 and CDR2 sequences are LGHNA and YNFKEQ. V dropped 0 bases and J dropped 2 bases, with 11 bases sitting between them. The DNA of the CDR3 is TGTGCCAGCAGCCAAGATCTAGGGCAGACCTACGAGCAGTACTTC. Amino acids: CASSQDLGQTYEQYF.

The rearrangement links TRBV5-1 to TRBJ1-3; D gene unclear. V was trimmed by 2 bases and J by 0 bases, leaving 9 bases between them. CDR3 length: 15 amino acids. Looked up from germline, CDR1 is SGHRS and CDR2 is YFSETQ. The CDR3 bases are TGCGCCAGCAGCTTCGAACAACTCTCTGGAAACACCATATATTTT. Protein product: CASSFEQLSGNTIYF. Variable domain in full (rest from reference TRBV5-1 and TRBJ1-3): KAGVTQTPRYLIKTRGQQVTLSCSPISGHRSVSWYQQTPGQGLQFLFEYFSETQRNKGNFPGRFSGRQFSNSRSEMNVSTLELGDSALYLCASSFEQLSGNTIYFGEGSWLTVV.

This rearrangement joins TRBV5-6 to TRBJ2-7; 7 bases match TRBD1. Germline V gene lookup returns CDR1 SGHDT and CDR2 YYEEEE. This CDR3 spans 15 amino acids. Unmatched junction bases numbered 10, after V lost 4 bases and J lost 3 bases. CDR3 in DNA: TGTGCCAGCAGCCGACAGGGCCTTACCTTCTACGAGCAGTACTTC. Translating it yields CASSRQGLTFYEQYF.

The rearrangement joins TRBV5-5 to TRBJ1-5, with a possible D match to TRBD1 (5 bases). Germline lookup yields CDR1 SGHKS and CDR2 YYEKEE (reference sequence). The V end lost 1 base, the J end lost 6 bases, and 17 bases lay between the germline ends. This CDR3 is 16 amino acids long. The CDR3 protein is CASSLSGRDSGQPQHF. The DNA of the CDR3 is TGTGCCAGCAGCTTGAGTGGCAGGGATTCGGGTCAGCCCCAGCATTTT. Combining the CDR3 with reference TRBV5-5 and TRBJ1-5 gives the whole variable domain DAGVTQSPTHLIKTRGQQVTLRCSPISGHKSVSWYQQVLGQGPQFIFQYYEKEERGRGNFPDRFSARQFPNYSSELNVNALLLGDSALYLCASSLSGRDSGQPQHFGDGTRLSIL.

The CDR3 here is CSGRQGVNTGELFF. The CDR3 DNA follows: TGCAGCGGTAGACAGGGGGTGAACACCGGGGAGCTGTTTTTT. This rearrangement joins TRBV29-1 to TRBJ2-2, with 9 bases identical to TRBD1. The CDR3 loop spans 14 amino acids. Germline V gene sequence: CDR1 SQVTM, CDR2 ANQGSEA. V shed 7 bases, J shed 1 base, and the junction held 4 bases outside the gene matches.

The V call is TRBV6-4, the J call TRBJ2-3, with 8 bases lining up with TRBD2. The CDR3 totals 16 residues. Unmatched junction bases numbered 4, after V lost 0 bases and J lost 2 bases. Germline CDR1 reads MRHNA; CDR2 reads SNTAGT. The CDR3 sequence: CASSDSAGAHTDTQYF. CDR3 coding DNA: TGTGCCAGCAGTGACTCAGCGGGGGCACACACAGATACGCAGTATTTT.

The chain couples TRBV28 to TRBJ1-1; 8 nucleotides match TRBD1. Looked up from germline, CDR1 is MDHEN and CDR2 is SYDVKM. The CDR3 is 13 residues long. With V trimmed by 6 bases and J by 6 bases, 6 bases remained unmatched. The CDR3 here is CASRRGTGSEAFF. The CDR3 DNA follows: TGTGCCAGCAGAAGGGGGACAGGATCTGAAGCTTTCTTT.

This clone was recorded only once. The chain combines TRBV7-6 with TRBJ2-1, with D hard to call. V was shortened by 5 bases and J by 0 bases, with 11 bases between the two germline ends. Germline CDR1 and CDR2: SGHVS and FNYEAQ. The CDR3 runs to 15 residues. The CDR3 reads CASSPHGPSYNEQFF. DNA for the CDR3: TGTGCCAGCAGCCCCCACGGGCCCTCCTACAATGAGCAGTTCTTC. Together with reference TRBV7-6 and TRBJ2-1, the CDR3 gives the full variable domain: GAGVSQSPRYKVTKRGQDVALRCDPISGHVSLYWYRQALGQGPEFLTYFNYEAQQDKSGLPNDRFSAERPEGSISTLTIQRTEQRDSAMYRCASSPHGPSYNEQFFGPGTRLTVL.

This rearrangement joins TRBV13 to TRBJ2-1; 11 bases agree with TRBD1. In germline, CDR1 is PRHDT, CDR2 FYEKMQ (reference sequence). V shed 3 bases, J shed 8 bases, and the junction held 6 bases outside the gene matches. The CDR3 consists of 15 residues. The CDR3 reads CASSLGTGGGYEQFF. CDR3 DNA sequence: TGTGCCAGCAGCTTGGGGACAGGGGGAGGGTATGAGCAGTTCTTC.

This chain uses TRBV14 with TRBJ2-2; no firm D call. The CDR3 has 14 amino acids. CDR1 is SGHDN and CDR2 is FVKESK in the germline V gene. V was shortened by 1 base and J by 8 bases, with 11 bases between the two germline ends. The CDR3 bases are TGTGCCAGCAGCCAAGCACTCCCGCCGGGGGAGCTGTTTTTT. This sequence encodes CASSQALPPGELFF.